This T cell receptor (beta chain) was profiled in a study of blood T cell repertoires in COVID-19 (TCRdb year 2020). For context, the study as a whole: Samples from collaborators originated in the United States, Italy and Spain and spanned both the acute and convalescent phases of COVID-19. The material from the prospective study consisted of cDNA or gDNA derived from T cells, B-cell-depleted T cells, or PBMCs. Subjects who had been exposed to COVID-19, were actively infected with it, or had recovered from it provided the deeply sampled blood TCRbeta repertoires that made up the dataset. The repertoires were released in a freely available public database meant as a resource for research on the immune response to SARS-CoV-2. The samples were drawn from two sources: the first 160 participants of the ongoing ImmuneRACE study, and 1,254 subjects contributed by 6 global collaborators. A de-identified subject ID, COVID-19 status, age in years and sex were almost always included in the sample metadata. HLA class I and class II types, where available, came from metadata supplied by the sample provider rather than from assay-based typing. Overall results and qualifications from the work: How much clinical and demographic metadata was included differed by source and by participant, and the metadata was provided uncurated.

This clone was counted between two and nine times. It has no known antigen specificity. There are no base qualities to consult, and no much larger clone falls within one base. V is reduced by 3 bases and J by 2 bases, leaving a spacing of 10 bases between them. For CDR1 and CDR2, the germline V gene (reference sequence) lists LNHDA and SQIVND. The CDR3 has 14 amino acids, counting the end cysteine and phenylalanine. Here the CDR3 DNA is all that survives: 42 bases in frame from base 1. At one collaborating source in Seattle, patients were enrolled during active infection and were followed longitudinally through the course of disease. The collaborating institutions used their own protocols to collect whole blood in K2EDTA tubes. Collaborator samples were shipped for TCRbeta analysis as frozen whole blood, isolated PBMCs, or DNA extracted from either sample type. TCRbeta CDR3 regions were amplified from genomic DNA by means of the immunoSEQ Assay, a bias-controlled multiplex PCR. The authors processed their data as follows. Nucleated cell counts per sample were estimated from amplification of reference gene primers within the assay. To quantify the absolute abundance of each unique TCRbeta CDR3 rearrangement, sequence reads were collapsed and filtered. For each sample, productive Simpson clonality was calculated as the square root of Simpson's diversity index across productive rearrangements. TCRdb retrieved this table from immuneACCESS and kept in-frame rearrangements only. Not all clones are present; in checked studies, unresolved V genes account for under half, and no reason is known for the remainder. The V and J calls and the clone size are those of that table, but D and trimming were determined from the DNA. The sample table records 300,000 to 400,000 clones; around 87% of these occur just once. The ten largest clones represent about 2.3% of the sample.

This clonotype originated in a woman aged 55 to 70 with COVID-19, enrolled during active disease. Sequenced sample: peripheral blood. The chain joins TRBV19 to TRBJ1-2; the D gene is not confidently resolved. Here the CDR3 is given as CASSIPGRNYGYTF. The bases read TGTGCCAGTAGTATCCCCGGCAGGAACTATGGCTACACCTTC.